A single T cell receptor beta chain is shown here with its context. Its antigen remains unknown. This sample is drawn from a study of cytomegalovirus exposure and HLA in healthy donors. Findings and caveats of the study: By HLA locus, TCR association rates varied in a later analysis, with DRB1 showing the most and HLA-C the fewest.

PCR primers comprised 60 Vbeta and 13 Jbeta primers. The assay was immunoSEQ multiplex PCR, and TCRdb's table has in-frame clones only and misses some. This repertoire includes 150,000 to 200,000 clones. The CDR3 sequence is 18 residues long. The germline CDR1 and CDR2 sequences are MNHEY and SMNVEV (reference sequence). Trimming took 3 bases from V and 5 from J; bases not matched to a gene: 14. This receptor was identified in a man aged 25-45 years in good health and CMV-seronegative. The chain uses TRBV27 and TRBJ1-1, with 11 bases lining up with TRBD1. Sample: PBMCs. The CDR3 DNA follows: TGTGCCAGCAGTTTTAAGGGACAGGGGGGCGCCGGCCAGACTGAAGCTTTCTTT. Amino acids: CASSFKGQGGAGQTEAFF.